At least ten counts were recorded for the clone carrying this TCR beta chain. Different DNA sequences within this sample yield the same CDR3. Adult donors, all healthy and HIV-negative, had no recent acute infections or vaccinations. This sample is part of a study of shared clonotypes between healthy human individuals. The CDR3 has 15 residues. Germline CDR1 and CDR2: SGHRS and YFSETQ. V lost 0 bases to trimming and J lost 0 bases, with 7 bases between them. The run depth of the assay was deep. The assay was immunoSEQ multiplex PCR, and TCRdb's table has in-frame clones only and misses some. The sample shows roughly 680,000 clones, roughly 72% of them seen only once.

The rearrangement links TRBV5-1 to TRBJ2-1; D is undetermined. The material sequenced was memory CD4+ T cells sorted from blood. The subset: CD45RA-negative fraction. The sequence was obtained from a woman under 40 in good health. This CDR3 is CASSLDSSSYNEQFF. The CDR3, as DNA: TGCGCCAGCAGCTTGGATTCGAGCTCCTACAATGAGCAGTTCTTC. Filled out from reference TRBV5-1 and TRBJ2-1, the complete variable domain reads KAGVTQTPRYLIKTRGQQVTLSCSPISGHRSVSWYQQTPGQGLQFLFEYFSETQRNKGNFPGRFSGRQFSNSRSEMNVSTLELGDSALYLCASSLDSSSYNEQFFGPGTRLTVL.